The clone carrying this T cell receptor (beta chain) was detected only a few times. Its antigen is unknown. The data were taken from a study of T cell repertoires in cytomegalovirus infection. Via MiXCR, TCRdb re-called the reads, giving one row per CDR3 protein. Here the sample spans 80,000 or so distinct CDR3 sequences, 24% being singletons. The receptor was derived from a human donor in good health (CMV status not recorded). Some clones in this sample may be carry-over from other donors' samples. This specimen consisted of CD8+ T cells from cultured PBMCs, obtained from culture after CMV antigen stimulation.

CDR3 residues: CASSNPSGGTDTQYF. CDR3 bases: TGTGCCAGCAGTAATCCTAGCGGGGGCACAGATACGCAGTATTTT. This chain uses TRBV6-5 with TRBJ2-3, with TRBD2 matching over 9 bases. CDR1 is MNHEY, CDR2 SVGAGI, per germline. V lost 5 bases, J lost 1 base, and 4 bases stayed unmatched. The CDR3 length is 15 residues.